The text below deals with one TCR beta chain. The antigen is unknown. This sample is drawn from a study of PD-1 blockade in classical Hodgkin lymphoma. Study-level background: Patients got intravenous nivolumab 3 mg/kg every 2 weeks.

TCRdb keeps only in-frame clones here, not all; method: immunoSEQ multiplex PCR. The sample lists about 20,000 clones; around three quarters were seen once. Overall study findings and caveats: Similar baseline diversity was found in complete responders and newly diagnosed patients.

Time point indicated: cycle 4 day 1 (C4D1), after 6 weeks of nivolumab. Every single patient, without exception, relapsed after autologous stem cell transplantation, and brentuximab vedotin exposure varied. This CDR3 region has 15 residues. Looked up from germline, CDR1 is LNHDA and CDR2 is SQIVND (reference sequence). V lost 4 bases and J 5 bases, leaving 17 bases between the germline ends. Sample: peripheral blood mononuclear cells (PBMCs), taken before the fourth cycle of nivolumab. This chain connects TRBV19 to TRBJ1-2; D not resolved. This clonotype was sampled from a human donor with classical Hodgkin lymphoma. The CDR3 here is CASSKAQTGFYGYTF. The CDR3 DNA reads as TGTGCCAGTAGTAAGGCTCAGACGGGATTTTATGGCTACACCTTC. Combining the CDR3 with reference TRBV19 and TRBJ1-2 gives the whole variable domain DGGITQSPKYLFRKEGQNVTLSCEQNLNHDAMYWYRQDPGQGLRLIYYSQIVNDFQKGDIAEGYSVSREKKESFPLTVTSAQKNPTAFYLCASSKAQTGFYGYTFGSGTRLTVV.